Below, 25 T cell receptor beta chains from the same sample are listed, as sequenced in a study of blood T cell repertoires in COVID-19. The table came from immunoSEQ multiplex PCR; TCRdb's copy has only in-frame clones and leaves some out. The table has some 270,000 clones, around nine tenths seen once. Sequencing was carried out using peripheral blood. The receptors come from a man between 40 and 49 years old with active or convalescent COVID-19.

The chain combines TRBV11-2 with TRBJ2-1; 8 bases are shared with TRBD2. CDR3 length equals 16 residues. The J segment lost 7 bases and the V segment lost 7 bases, leaving 15 bases of the junction unmatched. The germline V gene has CDR1 SGHAT and CDR2 FQNNGV. The DNA of the CDR3 is TGTGCCAGCACCCTAAGCGGGAGCGGATCGTGGAATGAGCAGTTCTTC. Protein: CASTLSGSGSWNEQFF.

This clone is a singleton in its sample. The chain combines TRBV18 with TRBJ1-3; D gene ambiguous. Looked up from germline, CDR1 is KGHSH and CDR2 is LQKENI. The CDR3 has 19 residues. V lost 5 bases and J 4 bases, leaving 27 bases between the germline ends. CDR3 DNA sequence: TGTGCCAGCTCAACGAGGCTCCCGACGGCAGTTAGTGTGGGAAACACCATATATTTT. This gives the protein CASSTRLPTAVSVGNTIYF.

In its sample, this clone was seen once. The chain combines TRBV5-1 with TRBJ1-2; no firm D call. Trimming stripped 4 bases from V and 0 bases from J, with 7 bases between. Germline loops: CDR1 SGHRS, CDR2 YFSETQ. The CDR3 totals 13 residues. CDR3: CASSPEANYGYTF. The CDR3 DNA follows: TGCGCCAGCAGCCCGGAGGCTAACTATGGCTACACCTTC.

The chain carries TRBV11-2 and TRBJ1-5, with TRBD1 as a possible D gene (5 bases). Germline V gene sequence: CDR1 SGHAT, CDR2 FQNNGV. This CDR3 has 16 amino acids. V lost 5 bases, J lost 5 bases, and 19 bases lay in between. The CDR3 region has the DNA TGTGCCAGCAGCCATTTTTCAGGGCGCGGCGATCAGCCCCAGCATTTT. Encoded protein: CASSHFSGRGDQPQHF.

This sequence joins TRBV11-1 and TRBJ2-7; D possibly corresponds to TRBD1 (5 bases). V was trimmed by 3 bases and J by 2 bases, leaving 11 bases between them. Germline CDR1 and CDR2: SGHAT and FQDESV (reference sequence). The CDR3 consists of 14 residues. CDR3 in amino acids: CASSLALGPYEQYF. CDR3 DNA: TGTGCCAGCAGCTTGGCCCTGGGGCCCTACGAGCAGTACTTC. The complete variable domain, with remaining parts taken from reference TRBV11-1 and TRBJ2-7, reads EAEVAQSPRYKITEKSQAVAFWCDPISGHATLYWYRQILGQGPELLVQFQDESVVDDSQLPKDRFSAERLKGVDSTLKIQPAELGDSAMYLCASSLALGPYEQYFGPGTRLTVT.

This clone was counted only a few times. This rearrangement joins TRBV12-3 or TRBV12-4 to TRBJ1-1; possibly TRBD1 for D (6 bases). V gave up 6 bases and J gave up 3 bases, with 11 bases separating them. This CDR3 has 13 residues. The CDR3 here is CASRGEGDTEAFF. In DNA, the CDR3 is TGTGCCAGCAGGGGAGAGGGGGACACTGAAGCTTTCTTT.

This clone was observed once. The chain is built from TRBV5-6 and TRBJ2-7, with TRBD2 identical over 10 bases. Germline CDR1 reads SGHDT; CDR2 reads YYEEEE. The trim removed 2 bases at V and 4 bases at J, leaving 3 bases unmatched. The CDR3 is made up of 14 amino acids. The CDR3 loop reads CASSFPSGSYEQYF. For the CDR3, the DNA is TGTGCCAGCAGCTTCCCTAGCGGGAGTTACGAGCAGTACTTC.

This CDR3 reads CAWGTVTFSPLHF. The CDR3 nucleotides read TGTGCCTGGGGGACAGTGACTTTTTCACCCCTCCACTTT. The chain employs TRBV30 and TRBJ1-6; 7 positions match TRBD1. CDR1 GTSNPN and CDR2 SVGIG come from the germline V gene (reference sequence). The CDR3 runs 13 residues. V shed 5 bases and J 9 bases; nucleotides not matched to a gene: 7.

The V and J genes are TRBV30 and TRBJ1-1; maybe TRBD1 (5 bases). The CDR3 is 15 amino acids. The germline V gene has CDR1 GTSNPN and CDR2 SVGIG (reference sequence). V was cut by 1 base and J by 3 bases, with 15 bases left in between. Here the CDR3 DNA reads TGTGCCTGGAGTGGAGGCTGGGGCCGCTACACTGAAGCTTTCTTT. It specifies CAWSGGWGRYTEAFF.

In its sample, this clone was seen once. The chain employs TRBV24-1 and TRBJ2-3, with 12 nucleotides matching TRBD2. The CDR3 is made up of 17 amino acids. Germline-derived CDR1 and CDR2 are KGHDR and SFDVKD. Trimming at V came to 4 bases and at J to 4 bases, leaving 8 bases not matched to a gene. The CDR3 loop is CATSEERTSGIADTQYF. The CDR3 DNA is TGTGCCACCAGTGAAGAACGGACTAGCGGGATCGCAGATACGCAGTATTTT.

This chain joins TRBV7-2 and TRBJ1-2; D not certain. The V and J ends lost 3 bases and 3 bases respectively, with 11 bases between them. This CDR3 is built from 14 residues. Germline CDR1 reads SGHTA; CDR2 reads FQGNSA. The CDR3 DNA sequence: TGTGCCAGCAGCTTTCAAGGAGGTGACTATGGCTACACCTTC. Encoded protein: CASSFQGGDYGYTF.

The chain joins TRBV7-2 to TRBJ1-6; D unclear. Germline assignment: CDR1 SGHTA and CDR2 FQGNSA. Trimming took off 5 bases at V and 7 bases at J, with 9 bases between the two ends. The CDR3 consists of 13 residues. CDR3 loop: CASSPVPNSPLHF. The CDR3 DNA reads TGTGCCAGCAGCCCGGTACCGAATTCACCCCTCCACTTT.

V and J are TRBV7-3 and TRBJ2-1; 7 positions agree with TRBD2. Germline V lookup: CDR1 SGHTA, CDR2 FQGTGA. The CDR3 extends over 14 amino acids. Trimming took 3 bases from V and 3 from J; bases not matched to a gene: 2. CDR3 loop: CASSLGGDYNEQFF. In DNA form, the CDR3 reads TGTGCCAGCAGCTTGGGAGGGGACTACAATGAGCAGTTCTTC.

The chain employs TRBV5-4 and TRBJ2-2; TRBD2 aligns across 10 bases. The V gene end was trimmed by 2 bases and the J gene end by 2 bases; junction bases not matched to a gene: 3. The germline gives CDR1 SGHNT, CDR2 YYREEE (reference sequence). The CDR3 is made up of 16 amino acids. This CDR3 reads CASSFSSGGNTGELFF. The CDR3 bases are TGTGCCAGCAGCTTTTCTAGCGGGGGAAACACCGGGGAGCTGTTTTTT. The full variable domain, its missing parts supplied by reference TRBV5-4 and TRBJ2-2, is ETGVTQSPTHLIKTRGQQVTLRCSSQSGHNTVSWYQQALGQGPQFIFQYYREEENGRGNFPPRFSGLQFPNYSSELNVNALELDDSALYLCASSFSSGGNTGELFFGEGSRLTVL.

The DNA of the CDR3 is TGTGCCAGAAGCCATGACAGGGCTTGGGATTCACCCCTCCACTTT. It is translated as CARSHDRAWDSPLHF. This chain links TRBV5-3 with TRBJ1-6; 7 positions agree with TRBD1. TRBV5-3 is an ORF, with its function uncertain. This CDR3 region has 15 residues. J gave up 8 bases and V 4 bases, and 9 bases lay outside the gene matches.

The rearrangement uses TRBV21-1 and TRBJ2-5; the tabulated D call, TRBD1, remains unverified against the DNA. TRBV21-1 is a known pseudogene. The CDR3 totals 12 residues. The CDR3 coding sequence is TGTGCCAGCAGGAACAGGGAAGAGACCCAGTACTTC. It specifies CASRNREETQYF.

The CDR3 reads CATSDSRELGTEAFF. As DNA, the CDR3 is TGTGCCACCAGTGATTCGAGGGAGTTGGGCACTGAAGCTTTCTTT. The chain has TRBV24-1 and TRBJ1-1; no reliable D call. This CDR3 has 15 amino acids. Germline V gene sequence: CDR1 KGHDR, CDR2 SFDVKD. V dropped 2 bases and J dropped 4 bases, with 13 bases sitting between them.

This rearrangement joins TRBV6-6 to TRBJ1-4; D possibly corresponds to TRBD1 (6 bases). The V gene's germline CDR1 is MNHNY and CDR2 SVGAGI (reference sequence). Deletions cut 4 bases from V and 7 bases from J, with 13 bases between. This CDR3 comprises 14 residues. This chain's CDR3 is CASSSGVAAEKLFF. CDR3 coding DNA: TGTGCCAGCAGTTCAGGGGTGGCGGCTGAAAAACTGTTTTTT.

The chain combines TRBV7-3 with TRBJ1-1; 8 bases are shared with TRBD1. Germline V gene lookup returns CDR1 SGHTA and CDR2 FQGTGA. The CDR3 totals 13 residues. V was clipped by 5 bases and J by 7 bases; unmatched bases: 6. CDR3 coding DNA: TGTGCCAGCAGCGCAAAGGGACAGGTTGAAGCTTTCTTT. Amino acid sequence: CASSAKGQVEAFF.

V and J are TRBV27 and TRBJ2-1; a possible D gene is TRBD2 (5 bases). Per germline, CDR1 MNHEY and CDR2 SMNVEV (reference sequence). This CDR3 comprises 15 residues. V lost 5 bases and J 2 bases, leaving 13 bases between the germline ends. This CDR3 is CASSPGIRPYNEQFF. The CDR3, as DNA: TGTGCCAGCAGTCCGGGGATACGGCCCTACAATGAGCAGTTCTTC.

The genes are TRBV11-3 and TRBJ1-1, with 12 bases lining up with TRBD1. The CDR3 extends over 15 amino acids. The trim removed 2 bases at V and 8 bases at J, leaving 6 bases unmatched. Germline V gene data show CDR1 as SGHNT and CDR2 as YENEEA. CDR3 amino acids: CASSLRTGTGGEAFF. The CDR3 region has the DNA TGTGCCAGCAGCTTACGGACCGGGACAGGGGGCGAAGCTTTCTTT.

This clone has a handful of counts. The rearrangement joins TRBV3-1 (or the pseudogene TRBV3-2) to TRBJ2-3; D is unresolved. V shed 4 bases and J shed 2 bases, with 10 bases lying between them. CDR1 and CDR2 (germline): LGHDT, YNNKEL (reference sequence). The CDR3 consists of 14 residues. Here the CDR3 DNA reads TGTGCCAGCAGCCTTGGCGGAAACACAGATACGCAGTATTTT. Translation: CASSLGGNTDTQYF.

The V and J genes are TRBV19 and TRBJ1-1; no clear D. The CDR3 is 10 amino acids. Germline CDR1 LNHDA, CDR2 SQIVND (reference sequence). Trimming took off 6 bases at V and 5 bases at J, with 4 bases between the two ends. The CDR3 loop is CASRRTEAFF. CDR3 DNA sequence: TGTGCCAGTAGGAGGACTGAAGCTTTCTTT.

The count of this clone is one. CDR3 sequence reads: CASSLDRLVPEQYF. CDR3 in DNA: TGTGCCAGCAGCCTTGACAGGTTGGTCCCCGAGCAGTACTTC. J is TRBJ2-7 and V is TRBV6-1, with D perhaps matching TRBD1 (6 bases). The CDR3 loop spans 14 amino acids. Germline-derived CDR1 and CDR2 are MNHNS and SASEGT. V was trimmed by 6 bases and J by 6 bases, leaving 18 bases between them.

V is TRBV9 and J is TRBJ2-5; TRBD1 matches 8 bases. The CDR3 is 14 residues long. Germline-derived CDR1 and CDR2 are SGDLS and YYNGEE. J lost 5 bases, V lost 2 bases, and 5 bases had no gene match. The DNA of the CDR3 is TGTGCCAGCAGCGTCACAGGGGGGTCCGAGACCCAGTACTTC. As protein: CASSVTGGSETQYF.